The rows below give T cell receptor beta chains drawn from one sample of a study of blood T cell repertoires in COVID-19. Measured with immunoSEQ multiplex PCR; TCRdb has only the in-frame clones, and not every one. Seen here are hundreds of thousands of clones, roughly 85% observed once, and the top ten hold less than 6.5%. Sequencing was done on a sample of peripheral blood. The receptors come from a man aged 45-60 years with active or convalescent COVID-19. The CDR3 runs from the conserved cysteine through the conserved F or W. A D gene is named only where the DNA matches it firmly.

>TRBJ2-1|16|TRBD1|TRBV27
TGTGCCAGCAGCTTGGGTCCGGGACAGGGACACAATGAGCAGTTCTTC
CASSLGPGQGHNEQFF
>TRBJ1-5|16|.|TRBV28
TGTGCCAGCAGTTTACGCGCTTGGGGGGGCAATCAGCCCCAGCATTTT
CASSLRAWGGNQPQHF
>TRBJ1-3|16|.|TRBV21-1
TGTGCCAGCAGCACGGAGTCCCCATCTTCTGGAAACACCATATATTTT
CASSTESPSSGNTIYF
>TRBJ2-1|14|TRBD1|TRBV19
TGTGCCAGCCGGGACAGGGGGACCGGCTATGAGCAGTTCTTC
CASRDRGTGYEQFF
>TRBJ1-6|14|TRBD1|TRBV18
TGTGCCAGCTCACCCTCAGGGGGAGATTCACCCCTCCACTTT
CASSPSGGDSPLHF
>TRBJ1-2|14|.|TRBV5-8
TGTGCCAGCAGCTTGGCCCAGGACAGCTATGGCTACACCTTC
CASSLAQDSYGYTF
>TRBJ1-4|15|TRBD1|TRBV19
TGTGCCAGTAGTGGCGACAGGGCAACTAATGAAAAACTGTTTTTT
CASSGDRATNEKLFF
>TRBJ1-2|12|.|TRBV2
TGTGCCAGCAGTGGCGGATCCGGGGGCTACACCTTC
CASSGGSGGYTF
>TRBJ1-5|18|.|TRBV6-1
TGTGCCAGCAGTGTACCCGCCGGGACACCGTATAGCAATCAGCCCCAGCATTTT
CASSVPAGTPYSNQPQHF
>TRBJ1-6|13|.|TRBV6-5
TGTGCCAGCAGCCAGGACAGCTCTACACCCCTCCACTTT
CASSQDSSTPLHF
>TRBJ2-5|17|TRBD2|TRBV5-6
TGTGCCAGCAGCGAAGTAGCGGGAGGGAGCTCGTCGGAGACCCAGTACTTC
CASSEVAGGSSSETQYF
>TRBJ2-5|13|.|TRBV12-3/TRBV12-4
TGTGCCAGCAGTTTGGACTTTCAAGAGACCCAGTACTTC
CASSLDFQETQYF
>TRBJ1-1|16|TRBD1|TRBV3-1/TRBV3-2
TGTGCCAGCAGCCAAGGCGGGACAGGAACAAACACTGAAGCTTTCTTT
CASSQGGTGTNTEAFF
>TRBJ2-2|16|.|TRBV7-2
TGTGCCAGCAGCTTAACAAATACCGCCTACACCGGGGAGCTGTTTTTT
CASSLTNTAYTGELFF
>TRBJ2-3|15|TRBD2|TRBV10-1
TGCGCCGGCAGTGAGTCGTGGGGGGGAGCAGATACGCAGTATTTT
CAGSESWGGADTQYF
>TRBJ1-2|14|.|TRBV4-2
TGTGCCAGCAGCCAAGACAAAGGAGGATATGGCTACACCTTC
CASSQDKGGYGYTF
>TRBJ1-2|16|.|TRBV27
TGTGCCAGCAGTCCCCGGGGGGTTAATCTAGGTGATGGCTACACCTTC
CASSPRGVNLGDGYTF
>TRBJ2-1|15|TRBD1|TRBV15
TGTGCCACCAGCCCCCAGGGACAGGGGTCTGGTGAGCAGTTCTTC
CATSPQGQGSGEQFF
>TRBJ1-3|14|.|TRBV23-1
TGCGCCAGCAGTCAATCGTACCCAAGGGGCACCATATATTTT
CASSQSYPRGTIYF
>TRBJ2-2|14|.|TRBV7-9
TGTGCCAGCAGCCGCCCCGACAGCACCGGGGAGCTGTTTTTT
CASSRPDSTGELFF